A selection of T cell receptor beta chains follows, all from one sample in a study of cytomegalovirus exposure and HLA in healthy donors. Generated by immunoSEQ multiplex PCR, the TCRdb table keeps only in-frame clones and is missing some. The sample holds 50,000 to 65,000 clones, roughly 95% seen once. Sequencing used PBMCs. Source of these receptors: a woman aged 18-30 years in good health and CMV-seronegative. CDR3s include the opening cysteine and the closing phenylalanine or tryptophan. D genes are given only for firm matches. Not every row has a clone size; where given, it reads once, few, many or a size class.

size: NA
D: TRBD2
V: TRBV6-1
CDR3: CASSEGWGGAEQYF

size: once
D: NA
V: TRBV7-3
CDR3: CASSLGVGGGTEAFF

size: NA
D: NA
V: TRBV4-3
CDR3: CASSQDGSYEQYF

size: NA
D: NA
V: TRBV2
CDR3: CASSDGRTPSSYNEQFF

size: NA
D: TRBD2
V: TRBV5-1
CDR3: CASSPLPGQARLAGTGSYNEQFF

size: NA
D: NA
V: TRBV27
CDR3: CASSIDGNYGYTF

size: NA
D: TRBD2
V: TRBV29-1
CDR3: CSVSGTPNEQFF

size: NA
D: TRBD2
V: TRBV5-4
CDR3: CASSNPGGGHEQFF

size: NA
D: TRBD2
V: TRBV5-1
CDR3: CASSSSGPGPDTQYF

size: NA
D: TRBD1
V: TRBV28
CDR3: CASSLYPGQGVEETQYF

size: NA
D: TRBD2
V: TRBV2
CDR3: CASGGLAGLGDTQYF

size: once
D: NA
V: TRBV4-3
CDR3: CASSQARWRREEQFF

size: NA
D: NA
V: TRBV19
CDR3: CASRVSSGNTIYF